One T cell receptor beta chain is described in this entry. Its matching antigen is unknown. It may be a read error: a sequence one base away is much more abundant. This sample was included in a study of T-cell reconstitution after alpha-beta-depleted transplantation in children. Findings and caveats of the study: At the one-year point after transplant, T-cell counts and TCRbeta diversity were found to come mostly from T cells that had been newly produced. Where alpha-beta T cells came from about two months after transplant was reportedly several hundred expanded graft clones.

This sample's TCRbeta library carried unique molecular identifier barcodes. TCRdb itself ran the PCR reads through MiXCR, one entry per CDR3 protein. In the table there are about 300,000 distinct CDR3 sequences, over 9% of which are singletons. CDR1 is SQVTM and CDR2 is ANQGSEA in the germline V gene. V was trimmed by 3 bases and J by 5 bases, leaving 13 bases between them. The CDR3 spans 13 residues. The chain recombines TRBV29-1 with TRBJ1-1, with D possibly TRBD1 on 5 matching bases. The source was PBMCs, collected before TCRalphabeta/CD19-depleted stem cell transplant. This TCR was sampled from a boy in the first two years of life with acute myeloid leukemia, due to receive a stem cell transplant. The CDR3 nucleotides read TGCAGCGTTGATTGGGCGGGGGGAACTGAAGCTTTCTTT. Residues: CSVDWAGGTEAFF.